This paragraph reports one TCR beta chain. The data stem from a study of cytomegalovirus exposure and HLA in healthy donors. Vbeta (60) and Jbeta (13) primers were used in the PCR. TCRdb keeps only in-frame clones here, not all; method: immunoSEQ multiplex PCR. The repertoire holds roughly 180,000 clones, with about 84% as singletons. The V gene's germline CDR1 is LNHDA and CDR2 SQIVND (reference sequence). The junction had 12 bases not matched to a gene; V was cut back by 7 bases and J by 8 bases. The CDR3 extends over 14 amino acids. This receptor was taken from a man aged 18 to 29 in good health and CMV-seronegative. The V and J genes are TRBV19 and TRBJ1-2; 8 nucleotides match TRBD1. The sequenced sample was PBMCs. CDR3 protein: CASKGIRGRKGYTF. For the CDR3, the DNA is TGTGCCAGTAAGGGGATCAGGGGGCGAAAGGGCTACACCTTC.